This T cell receptor (beta chain) appears in the sequencing data of a study of blood T cells in healthy people across ages. It was with a sample-barcoded 5' primer and a J-beta primer mix that a second PCR of about 7 to 12 cycles was run. Via MiXCR, TCRdb re-called the 5' RACE reads, giving one row per CDR3 protein. The sample gives hundreds of thousands of distinct CDR3 sequences, around two fifths of which show up once; nearly 20% is in the top ten. CDR1 and CDR2 (germline): DFQATT, SNEGSKA (reference sequence). The CDR3 spans 11 residues. V was pared by 3 bases and J by 5 bases, with 8 bases between.

The source is a man aged 55 to 70 in good health. This chain links TRBV20-1 with TRBJ2-7; D is unclear. The specimen was blood. CDR3 sequence (DNA): TGCAGTGCTAGCCCGAAGAACGAGCAGTACTTC. As protein: CSASPKNEQYF.